This TCR beta chain was obtained from a study of CD8 T cells in ankylosing spondylitis. Findings of the study overall: Reports say disease-linked clones showed up significantly more in matched ankylosing spondylitis synovial fluid.

From germline, CDR1 is MGHRA and CDR2 YSYEKL. V lost 0 bases and J 7 bases, leaving 13 bases between the germline ends. There are 15 residues in the CDR3. In this sample, this clonotype turned up many times. Its antigen is undetermined. For TCR beta, libraries came from quantitative 5'-RACE with molecular barcodes. TCRdb recomputed calls from the 5' RACE reads with MiXCR, one row per CDR3 protein. This table has a few hundred thousand distinct CDR3 sequences, around 10% appearing once. The chain joins TRBV4-1 to TRBJ1-5; D is unresolved. The material sequenced was blood, either unsorted or a sorted T cell fraction (not recorded which). This receptor was obtained from a male donor with ankylosing spondylitis or in good health (not recorded which). The CDR3 loop reads CASSQDLGGYQPQHF. The CDR3 DNA sequence: TGCGCCAGCAGCCAAGATTTAGGAGGGTACCAGCCCCAGCATTTT.